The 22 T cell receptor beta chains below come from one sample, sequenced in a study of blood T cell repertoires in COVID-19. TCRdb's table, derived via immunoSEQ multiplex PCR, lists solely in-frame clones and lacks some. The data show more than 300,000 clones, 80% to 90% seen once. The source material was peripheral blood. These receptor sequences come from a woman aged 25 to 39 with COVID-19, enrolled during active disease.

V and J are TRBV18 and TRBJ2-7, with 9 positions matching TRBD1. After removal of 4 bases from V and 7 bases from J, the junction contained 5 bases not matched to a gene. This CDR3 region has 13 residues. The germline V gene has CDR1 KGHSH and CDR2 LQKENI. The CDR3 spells CASSLRQGEEQYF. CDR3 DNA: TGTGCCAGCTCACTCCGACAGGGGGAAGAGCAGTACTTC.

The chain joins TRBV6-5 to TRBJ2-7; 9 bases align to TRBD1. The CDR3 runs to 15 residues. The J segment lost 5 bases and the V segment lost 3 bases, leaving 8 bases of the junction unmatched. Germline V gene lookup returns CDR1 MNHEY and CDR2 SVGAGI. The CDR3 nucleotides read TGTGCCAGCAGTTATCGGGACAGGGTGGTCAACGAGCAGTACTTC. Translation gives CASSYRDRVVNEQYF.

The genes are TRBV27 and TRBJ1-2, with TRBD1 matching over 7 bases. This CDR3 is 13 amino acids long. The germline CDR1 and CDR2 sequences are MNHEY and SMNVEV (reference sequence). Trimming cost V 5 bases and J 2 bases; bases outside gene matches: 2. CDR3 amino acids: CASSLTGNYGYTF. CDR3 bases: TGTGCCAGCAGTCTGACAGGGAACTATGGCTACACCTTC.

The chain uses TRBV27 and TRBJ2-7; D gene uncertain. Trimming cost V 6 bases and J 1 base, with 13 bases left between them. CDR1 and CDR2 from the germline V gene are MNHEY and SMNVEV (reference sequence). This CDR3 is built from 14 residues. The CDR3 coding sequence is TGTGCCAGCAGCGACTCCTGGAGATCCTACGAGCAGTACTTC. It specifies CASSDSWRSYEQYF.

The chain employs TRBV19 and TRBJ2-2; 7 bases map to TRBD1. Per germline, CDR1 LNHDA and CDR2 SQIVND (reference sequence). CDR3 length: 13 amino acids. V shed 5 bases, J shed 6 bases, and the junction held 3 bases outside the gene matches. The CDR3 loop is CASSVTGAGELFF. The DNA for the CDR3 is TGTGCCAGTAGTGTTACAGGGGCCGGGGAGCTGTTTTTT. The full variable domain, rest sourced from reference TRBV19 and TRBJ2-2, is DGGITQSPKYLFRKEGQNVTLSCEQNLNHDAMYWYRQDPGQGLRLIYYSQIVNDFQKGDIAEGYSVSREKKESFPLTVTSAQKNPTAFYLCASSVTGAGELFFGEGSRLTVL.

CDR3 amino acids: CASSLTLFNYGYTF. The CDR3 nucleotides are TGCGCCAGCAGCTTGACTCTTTTTAACTATGGCTACACCTTC. V gene TRBV5-1 combines with J gene TRBJ1-2, with D hard to call. Germline assignment: CDR1 SGHRS and CDR2 YFSETQ. Trimming left V 1 base short and J 1 base short, with 8 bases between. This CDR3 is 14 amino acids long.

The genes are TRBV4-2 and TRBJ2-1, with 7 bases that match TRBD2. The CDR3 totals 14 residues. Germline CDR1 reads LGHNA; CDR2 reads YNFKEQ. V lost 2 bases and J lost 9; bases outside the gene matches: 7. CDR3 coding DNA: TGTGCCAGCAGCCAAACGGGACTACGGGCTGAGCAGTTCTTC. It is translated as CASSQTGLRAEQFF.

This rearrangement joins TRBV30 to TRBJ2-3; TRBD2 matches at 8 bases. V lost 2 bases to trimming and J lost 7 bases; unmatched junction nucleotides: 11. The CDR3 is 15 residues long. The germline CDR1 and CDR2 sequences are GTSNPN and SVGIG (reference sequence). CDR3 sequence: CAWSLTSGGWNTQYF. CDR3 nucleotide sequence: TGTGCCTGGAGTCTTACTAGCGGTGGGTGGAATACGCAGTATTTT.

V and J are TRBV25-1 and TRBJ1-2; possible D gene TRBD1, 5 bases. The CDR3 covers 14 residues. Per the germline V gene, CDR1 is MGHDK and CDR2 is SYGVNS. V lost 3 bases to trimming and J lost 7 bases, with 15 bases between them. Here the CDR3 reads CASSDRTRGSGYTF. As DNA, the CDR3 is TGTGCCAGCAGTGATCGAACACGGGGGAGTGGCTACACCTTC.

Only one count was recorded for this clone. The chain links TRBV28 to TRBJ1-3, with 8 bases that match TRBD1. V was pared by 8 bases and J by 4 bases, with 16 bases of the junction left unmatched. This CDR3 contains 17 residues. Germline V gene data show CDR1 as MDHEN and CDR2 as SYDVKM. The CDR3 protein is CASPAGGKLVGGNTIYF. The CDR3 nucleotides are TGTGCCAGCCCTGCAGGGGGCAAATTGGTAGGGGGAAACACCATATATTTT.

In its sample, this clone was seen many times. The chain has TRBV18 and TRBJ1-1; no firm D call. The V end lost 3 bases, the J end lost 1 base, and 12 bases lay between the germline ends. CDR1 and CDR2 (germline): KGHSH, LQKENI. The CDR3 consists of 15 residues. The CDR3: CASSPSREGNTEAFF. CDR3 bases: TGTGCCAGCTCACCCTCCCGAGAGGGGAACACTGAAGCTTTCTTT.

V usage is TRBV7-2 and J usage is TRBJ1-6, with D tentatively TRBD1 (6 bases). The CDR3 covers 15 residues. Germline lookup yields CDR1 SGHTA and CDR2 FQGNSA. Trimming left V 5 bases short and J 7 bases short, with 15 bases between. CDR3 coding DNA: TGTGCCAGCAGCCCCCCAGGGGTTCAGAATTCACCCCTCCACTTT. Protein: CASSPPGVQNSPLHF. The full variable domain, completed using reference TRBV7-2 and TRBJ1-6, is GAGVSQSPSNKVTEKGKDVELRCDPISGHTALYWYRQSLGQGLEFLIYFQGNSAPDKSGLPSDRFSAERTGGSVSTLTIQRTQQEDSAVYLCASSPPGVQNSPLHFGNGTRLTVT.

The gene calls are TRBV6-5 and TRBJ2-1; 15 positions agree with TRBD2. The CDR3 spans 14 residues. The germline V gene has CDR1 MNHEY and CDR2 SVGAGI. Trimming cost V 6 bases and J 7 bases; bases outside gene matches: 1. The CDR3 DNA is TGTGCCAGCAGGGGACTAGCGGGAGGAAATGAGCAGTTCTTC. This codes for CASRGLAGGNEQFF.

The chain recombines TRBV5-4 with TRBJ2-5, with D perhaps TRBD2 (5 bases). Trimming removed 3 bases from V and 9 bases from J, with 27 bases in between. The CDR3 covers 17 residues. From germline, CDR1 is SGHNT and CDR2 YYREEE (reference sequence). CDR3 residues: CASSSARRVRRMEAQYF. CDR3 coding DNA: TGTGCCAGCAGCTCGGCCCGAAGGGTTAGAAGGATGGAGGCCCAGTACTTC.

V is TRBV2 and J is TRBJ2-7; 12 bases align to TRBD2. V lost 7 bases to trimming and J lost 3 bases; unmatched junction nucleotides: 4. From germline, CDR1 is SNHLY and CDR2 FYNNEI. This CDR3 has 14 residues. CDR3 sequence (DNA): TGTGCCAGCACAGGGACTAGCGGGTACTACGAGCAGTACTTC. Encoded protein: CASTGTSGYYEQYF.

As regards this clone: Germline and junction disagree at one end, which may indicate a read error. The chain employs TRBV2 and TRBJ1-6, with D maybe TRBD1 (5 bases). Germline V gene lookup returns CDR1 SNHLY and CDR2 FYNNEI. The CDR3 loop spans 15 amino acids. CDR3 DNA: TGTGCCAGCAGGACGGAACAGGAGTCCTATTCAGCCCTCCACTTT. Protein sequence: CASRTEQESYSALHF.

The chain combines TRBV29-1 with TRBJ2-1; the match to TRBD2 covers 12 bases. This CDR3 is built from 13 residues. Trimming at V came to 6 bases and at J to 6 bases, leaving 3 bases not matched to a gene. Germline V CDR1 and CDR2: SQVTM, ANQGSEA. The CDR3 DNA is TGCAGCGTCCTAGCGGGAGGGCCCAATGAGCAGTTCTTC. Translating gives CSVLAGGPNEQFF.

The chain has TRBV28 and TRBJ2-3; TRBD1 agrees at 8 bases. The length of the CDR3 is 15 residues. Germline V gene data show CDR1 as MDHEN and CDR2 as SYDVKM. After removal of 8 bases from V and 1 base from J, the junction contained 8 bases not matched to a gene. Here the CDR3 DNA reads TGTGCCAGCCGGATGCCGGGACAGGGCACAGATACGCAGTATTTT. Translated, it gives CASRMPGQGTDTQYF.

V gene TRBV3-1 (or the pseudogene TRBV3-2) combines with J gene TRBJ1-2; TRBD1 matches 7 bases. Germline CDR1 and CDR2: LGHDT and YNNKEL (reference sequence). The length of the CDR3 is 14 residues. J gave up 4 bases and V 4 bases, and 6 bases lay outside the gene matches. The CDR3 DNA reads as TGTGCCAGCAGCCGTAGGGGACAGTTCTATGGCTACACCTTC. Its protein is CASSRRGQFYGYTF.

Here the CDR3 reads CASSVDRGDSNQPQHF. CDR3 sequence (DNA): TGTGCCAGCAGCGTGGACAGGGGAGATAGCAATCAGCCCCAGCATTTT. V and J are TRBV2 and TRBJ1-5; 9 nucleotides match TRBD1. The junction had 6 bases not matched to a gene; V was cut back by 6 bases and J by 0 bases. CDR1 and CDR2 (germline): SNHLY, FYNNEI. CDR3 length equals 16 residues.

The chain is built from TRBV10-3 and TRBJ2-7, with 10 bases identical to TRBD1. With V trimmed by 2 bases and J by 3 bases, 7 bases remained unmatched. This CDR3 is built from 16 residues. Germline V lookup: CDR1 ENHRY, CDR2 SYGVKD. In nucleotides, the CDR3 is TGTGCCATCAGTGAGCTTGGGGGACAGGGGTTCTACGAGCAGTACTTC. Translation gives CAISELGGQGFYEQYF.

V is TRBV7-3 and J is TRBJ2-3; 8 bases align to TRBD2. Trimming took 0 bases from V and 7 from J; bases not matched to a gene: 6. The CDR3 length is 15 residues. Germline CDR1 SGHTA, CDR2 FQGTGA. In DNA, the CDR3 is TGTGCCAGCAGCTTAACGGGCCTAGCGGGCCATACGCAGTATTTT. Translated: CASSLTGLAGHTQYF.